This T cell receptor beta chain was sequenced for a study of blood T cell repertoires in COVID-19. Germline CDR1 is MDHEN and CDR2 is SYDVKM. This CDR3 contains 15 residues. Trimming took 2 bases from V and 4 from J, leaving 12 bases between them. Here immunoSEQ multiplex PCR was the method, and the copy in TCRdb shows in-frame clones only, minus some. This sample yields about 260,000 clones, of which about 87% are seen a single time; 2.5% to 4% belongs to the top ten. The source of this sequence is a woman aged 35 to 49 who had been exposed to COVID-19. V and J are TRBV28 and TRBJ2-1, with a possible D match to TRBD2 (6 bases). The sample comprised PBMCs or T cells enriched from blood (not recorded which). Here the CDR3 reads CASSLGLADYNEQFF. The DNA for the CDR3 is TGTGCCAGCAGTTTAGGGTTAGCGGATTACAATGAGCAGTTCTTC.